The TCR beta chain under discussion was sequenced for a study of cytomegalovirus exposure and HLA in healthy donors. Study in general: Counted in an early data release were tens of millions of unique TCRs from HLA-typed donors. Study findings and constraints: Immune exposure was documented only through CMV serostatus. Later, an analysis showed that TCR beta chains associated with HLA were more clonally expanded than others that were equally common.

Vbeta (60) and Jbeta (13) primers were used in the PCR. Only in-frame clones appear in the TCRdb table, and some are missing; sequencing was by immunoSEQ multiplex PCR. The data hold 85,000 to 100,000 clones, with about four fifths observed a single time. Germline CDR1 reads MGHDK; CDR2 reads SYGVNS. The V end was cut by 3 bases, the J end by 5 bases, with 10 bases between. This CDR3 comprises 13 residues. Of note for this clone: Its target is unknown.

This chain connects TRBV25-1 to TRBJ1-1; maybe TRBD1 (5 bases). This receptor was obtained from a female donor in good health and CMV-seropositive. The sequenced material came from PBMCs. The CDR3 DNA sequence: TGTGCCAGCAGTGAGGGGGGGGGAACTGAAGCTTTCTTT. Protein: CASSEGGGTEAFF.